A selection of T cell receptor beta chains follows, all from one sample in a study of shared clonotypes between healthy human individuals. Repertoires were generated with immunoSEQ multiplex PCR, while TCRdb's copy carries only in-frame clones and drops some. This sample has over 1.5 million clones, with under 99% found just once. Sequencing was performed on naive CD4+ T cells sorted from blood. The receptors originated from a man under 40 in good health. Both conserved end residues are part of each CDR3. D genes are given only for firm matches. Clone size is not always given. Where it is, it says once, few, many or a class for expanded clones.

D gene	V gene	clone size	J gene	CDR3 protein	CDR3 DNA
-	TRBV15	-	TRBJ2-2	CATSRDWQARRNTGELFF	TGTGCCACCAGCAGAGATTGGCAGGCCAGAAGGAACACCGGGGAGCTGTTTTTT
TRBD2	TRBV27	-	TRBJ2-5	CASSQREGETQYF	TGTGCCAGCAGCCAGCGGGAGGGTGAGACCCAGTACTTC
-	TRBV6-5	-	TRBJ2-7	CASSYAHRVRDYEQYF	TGTGCCAGCAGTTACGCCCACAGGGTACGGGACTACGAGCAGTACTTC
TRBD2	TRBV9	-	TRBJ2-3	CASSVDGRLAGGATDTQYF	TGTGCCAGCAGCGTAGACGGTCGGCTAGCGGGAGGTGCGACAGATACGCAGTATTTT
-	TRBV7-9	-	TRBJ2-5	CASSQSLAIQYF	TGTGCCAGCAGCCAATCACTAGCTATTCAGTACTTC
-	TRBV6-4	-	TRBJ1-2	CASRPYSGMDYGYTF	TGTGCCAGCAGACCGTACAGTGGTATGGACTATGGCTACACCTTC
TRBD1	TRBV28	-	TRBJ2-7	CASRRTGGSSYEQYF	TGTGCCAGCAGACGGACAGGAGGAAGTTCCTACGAGCAGTACTTC
-	TRBV7-9	once	TRBJ2-5	CASSLDFGTQYF	TGTGCCAGCAGCTTAGACTTCGGGACCCAGTACTTC
TRBD2	TRBV6-1	-	TRBJ2-1	CASRLAATPEQFF	TGTGCCAGCAGACTAGCGGCCACGCCTGAGCAGTTCTTC
-	TRBV7-5	-	TRBJ2-1	CARRKRPGLAGYSSYNEQFF	TGTGCCAGAAGGAAGAGACCGGGACTAGCGGGGTACAGCTCCTACAATGAGCAGTTCTTC
TRBD2	TRBV5-1	-	TRBJ2-1	CASSLTLAGQNEQFF	TGCGCCAGCAGCTTAACCCTAGCGGGGCAGAATGAGCAGTTCTTC
TRBD1	TRBV18	-	TRBJ1-4	CASSLLPTGTGGLTNEKLFF	TGTGCCAGCTCCCTCCTCCCGACAGGGACAGGGGGTTTAACAAATGAAAAACTGTTTTTT
TRBD2	TRBV29-1	-	TRBJ2-7	CSVEGLGLAGGTEQYF	TGCAGCGTTGAAGGATTGGGTCTAGCGGGAGGTACCGAGCAGTACTTC
TRBD2	TRBV7-2	once	TRBJ2-1	CASTQGGGRDYNEQFF	TGTGCCAGCACCCAAGGGGGCGGGAGGGATTACAATGAGCAGTTCTTC
TRBD2	TRBV13	-	TRBJ2-3	CASSLGTSGSSSTDTQYF	TGTGCCAGCAGCTTGGGAACTAGCGGGAGTTCTAGCACAGATACGCAGTATTTT
-	TRBV5-1	-	TRBJ2-2	CASSPANTGELFF	TGCGCCAGCAGCCCCGCAAACACCGGGGAGCTGTTTTTT
-	TRBV2	-	TRBJ2-6	CASSESGANVLTF	TGTGCCAGCAGTGAATCTGGGGCCAACGTCCTGACTTTC
-	TRBV4-1	-	TRBJ2-7	CASSPGLLNEQYF	TGCGCCAGCAGCCCCGGGTTATTAAACGAGCAGTACTTC
-	TRBV5-1	-	TRBJ1-1	CASSLVLGQNTEAFF	TGCGCCAGCAGCTTGGTTCTGGGCCAAAACACTGAAGCTTTCTTT
-	TRBV5-4	-	TRBJ2-3	CASSPRLARDTQYF	TGTGCCAGCAGCCCAAGATTAGCGAGAGATACGCAGTATTTT
-	TRBV5-1	once	TRBJ1-3	CASSLGGARDGNTIYF	TGCGCCAGCAGCCTAGGAGGGGCAAGGGATGGAAACACCATATATTTT
TRBD2	TRBV5-4	once	TRBJ2-1	CASSLAGGRYNEQFF	TGTGCCAGCAGCTTAGCGGGAGGGAGGTACAATGAGCAGTTCTTC
-	TRBV30	-	TRBJ2-5	CAWSGATQETQYF	TGTGCCTGGAGTGGAGCGACCCAAGAGACCCAGTACTTC
TRBD2	TRBV18	-	TRBJ2-7	CASSPPGTSGRYEQYF	TGTGCCAGCTCACCACCAGGGACTAGCGGGAGGTACGAGCAGTACTTC
TRBD2	TRBV10-1	-	TRBJ2-5	CAPIDLFGAGGIQETQYF	TGCGCCCCTATTGACCTCTTTGGTGCGGGAGGGATCCAAGAGACCCAGTACTTC
-	TRBV5-1	-	TRBJ2-5	CASSLGPTEETQYF	TGCGCCAGCAGCTTGGGGCCTACCGAAGAGACCCAGTACTTC
TRBD1	TRBV19	-	TRBJ2-7	CASSMLDPGGSYEQYF	TGTGCCAGTAGTATGTTGGATCCAGGGGGCTCCTACGAGCAGTACTTC
-	TRBV7-2	once	TRBJ2-7	CASSLVAGYEQYF	TGTGCCAGCAGCTTAGTGGCCGGCTACGAGCAGTACTTC
TRBD2	TRBV27	-	TRBJ2-7	CASRTSGALGGEQYF	TGTGCCAGCAGGACTAGCGGGGCCTTAGGTGGCGAGCAGTACTTC
-	TRBV30	-	TRBJ2-1	CAWSGSDEQFF	TGTGCCTGGAGTGGGTCCGATGAGCAGTTCTTC
-	TRBV5-8	-	TRBJ1-2	CASSYSRAYYGYTF	TGTGCCAGCAGCTACAGCAGGGCCTACTATGGCTACACCTTC
-	TRBV6-1	-	TRBJ1-1	CASSEGYRLMNTEAFF	TGTGCCAGCAGTGAAGGGTACCGTTTGATGAACACTGAAGCTTTCTTT
-	TRBV28	-	TRBJ1-5	CATALERQPQHF	TGTGCCACCGCACTTGAGAGACAGCCCCAGCATTTT
-	TRBV5-1	-	TRBJ2-7	CASSEGGYEQYF	TGCGCCAGCAGCGAAGGAGGCTACGAGCAGTACTTC
TRBD2	TRBV30	-	TRBJ2-1	CAWRGLATQINYNEQFF	TGTGCCTGGAGGGGACTAGCGACCCAAATTAACTACAATGAGCAGTTCTTC
-	TRBV5-8	-	TRBJ2-1	CASSLGWVNEQFF	TGTGCCAGCAGCTTGGGATGGGTTAACGAGCAGTTCTTC
-	TRBV6-5	-	TRBJ2-7	CASSYSQTYEQYF	TGTGCCAGCAGTTACAGCCAGACCTACGAGCAGTACTTC
-	TRBV18	-	TRBJ2-6	CASSPTGSPGANVLTF	TGTGCCAGCTCACCAACAGGGTCTCCTGGGGCCAACGTCCTGACTTTC
-	TRBV27	once	TRBJ1-2	CASSFLGDYGYTF	TGTGCCAGCAGTTTTTTGGGGGACTATGGCTACACCTTC
-	TRBV19	-	TRBJ1-1	CASSIGGNTEAFF	TGTGCCAGTAGTATCGGGGGGAACACTGAAGCTTTCTTT
-	TRBV2	-	TRBJ2-7	CASSSTRDWSYEQYF	TGTGCCAGCAGCTCCACCCGGGACTGGTCCTACGAGCAGTACTTC